This T cell receptor (beta chain) originates from a study of CD4+ T cells in melanoma. This CDR3 is 14 amino acids long. Germline CDR1 and CDR2: SEHNR and FQNEAQ (reference sequence). V shed 4 bases and J 8 bases; nucleotides not matched to a gene: 7. Libraries were prepared by immunoSEQ multiplex PCR; TCRdb keeps only in-frame clonotypes and omits some of them. The sample records 10,000 or so clones, roughly 62% being singletons. With respect to this clone: The target antigen is unknown.

Study findings and constraints: A reported correlation linked neoantigen-specific CD4+ T cells to CD8+, macrophage and B cell function. Reportedly, melanoma neoantigen-specific CD4+ T cells showed varied differentiation states.

The chain links TRBV7-9 to TRBJ1-4; the match to TRBD1 covers 7 bases. The sequenced sample consisted of cells from a culture (not recorded whether cultured in vitro). This receptor was identified in a human donor with melanoma. The CDR3 DNA follows: TGTGCCAGCAGCTCCACAGGGGTTGGGGAAAAACTGTTTTTT. This encodes CASSSTGVGEKLFF.